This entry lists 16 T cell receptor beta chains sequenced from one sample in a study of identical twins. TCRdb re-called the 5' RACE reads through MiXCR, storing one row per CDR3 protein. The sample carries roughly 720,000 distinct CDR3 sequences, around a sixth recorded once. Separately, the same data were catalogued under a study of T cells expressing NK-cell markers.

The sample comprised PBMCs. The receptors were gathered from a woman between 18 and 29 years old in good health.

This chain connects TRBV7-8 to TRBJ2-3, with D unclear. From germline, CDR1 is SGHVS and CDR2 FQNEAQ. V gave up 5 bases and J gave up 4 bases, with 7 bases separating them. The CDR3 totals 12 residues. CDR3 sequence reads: CASSAVPDTQYF. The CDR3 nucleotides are TGTGCCAGCAGCGCCGTCCCAGATACGCAGTATTTT.

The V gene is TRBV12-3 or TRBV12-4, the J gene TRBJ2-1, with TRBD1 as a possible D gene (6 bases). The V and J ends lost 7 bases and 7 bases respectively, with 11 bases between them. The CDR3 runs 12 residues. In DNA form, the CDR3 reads TGTGCCAGCACCTCAGGGGTAAATGAGCAGTTCTTC. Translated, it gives CASTSGVNEQFF.

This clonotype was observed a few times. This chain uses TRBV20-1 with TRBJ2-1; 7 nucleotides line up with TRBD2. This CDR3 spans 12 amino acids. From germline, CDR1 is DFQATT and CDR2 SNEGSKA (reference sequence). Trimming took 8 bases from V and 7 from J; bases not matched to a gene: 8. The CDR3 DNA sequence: TGCAGTACTAAAGCGGGGAGGAATGAGCAGTTCTTC. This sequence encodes CSTKAGRNEQFF.

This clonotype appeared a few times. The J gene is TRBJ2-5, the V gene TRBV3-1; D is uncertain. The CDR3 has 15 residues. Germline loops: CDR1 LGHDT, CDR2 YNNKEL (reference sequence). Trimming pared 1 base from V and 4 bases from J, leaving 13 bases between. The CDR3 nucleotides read TGTGCCAGCAGCCAAGGCCGTCATAAAGGAGAGACCCAGTACTTC. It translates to CASSQGRHKGETQYF.

The CDR3 sequence is CATSGRDRYGYTF. The CDR3 nucleotides are TGTGCCACCAGCGGCCGGGACCGCTATGGCTACACCTTC. V gene TRBV15 combines with J gene TRBJ1-2; the D gene is possibly TRBD1 (5 bases). In germline, CDR1 is LNHNV, CDR2 YYDKDF (reference sequence). This CDR3 is 13 amino acids long. V dropped 5 bases and J dropped 4 bases, with 11 bases sitting between them.

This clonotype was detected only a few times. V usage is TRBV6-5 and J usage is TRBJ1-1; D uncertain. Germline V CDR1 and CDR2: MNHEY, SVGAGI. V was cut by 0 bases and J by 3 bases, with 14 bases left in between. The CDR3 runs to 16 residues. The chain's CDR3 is CASSYSSRRGDTEAFF. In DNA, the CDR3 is TGTGCCAGCAGTTACTCGTCAAGGAGAGGAGACACTGAAGCTTTCTTT.

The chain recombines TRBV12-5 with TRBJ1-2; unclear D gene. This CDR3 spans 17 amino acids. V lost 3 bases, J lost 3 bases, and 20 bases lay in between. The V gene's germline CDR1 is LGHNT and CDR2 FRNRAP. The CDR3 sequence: CASGFGSGGMADYGYTF. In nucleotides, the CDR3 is TGTGCTAGTGGTTTTGGGTCAGGAGGGATGGCCGACTATGGCTACACCTTC.

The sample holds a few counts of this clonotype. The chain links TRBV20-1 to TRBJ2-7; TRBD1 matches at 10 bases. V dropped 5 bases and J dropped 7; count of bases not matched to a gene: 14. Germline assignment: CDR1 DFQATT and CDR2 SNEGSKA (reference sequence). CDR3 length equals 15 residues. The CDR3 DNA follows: TGCAGTGCTTCTTCCCCGCGACAGGGGGCAAGGGAGCAGTACTTC. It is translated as CSASSPRQGAREQYF.

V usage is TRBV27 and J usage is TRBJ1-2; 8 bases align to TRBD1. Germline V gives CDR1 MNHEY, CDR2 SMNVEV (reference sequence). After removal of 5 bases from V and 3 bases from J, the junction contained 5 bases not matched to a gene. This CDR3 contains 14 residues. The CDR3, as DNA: TGTGCCAGCAGTCTCCTACAGGGGGACTATGGCTACACCTTC. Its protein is CASSLLQGDYGYTF.

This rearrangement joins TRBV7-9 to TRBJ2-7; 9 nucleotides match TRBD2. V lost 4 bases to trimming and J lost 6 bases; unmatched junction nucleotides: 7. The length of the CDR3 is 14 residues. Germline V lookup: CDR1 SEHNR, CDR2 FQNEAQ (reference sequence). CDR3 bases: TGTGCCAGCAGCTGGGTCCTAGCGGGGAGCGAGCAGTACTTC. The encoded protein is CASSWVLAGSEQYF. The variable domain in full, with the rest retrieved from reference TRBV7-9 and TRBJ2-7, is DTGVSQNPRHKITKRGQNVTFRCDPISEHNRLYWYRQTLGQGPEFLTYFQNEAQLEKSRLLSDRFSAERPKGSFSTLEIQRTEQGDSAMYLCASSWVLAGSEQYFGPGTRLTVT.

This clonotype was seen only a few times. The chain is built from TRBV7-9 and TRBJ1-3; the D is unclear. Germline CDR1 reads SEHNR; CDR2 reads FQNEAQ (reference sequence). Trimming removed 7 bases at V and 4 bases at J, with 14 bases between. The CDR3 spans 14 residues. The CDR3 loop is CASTTSPDGNTIYF. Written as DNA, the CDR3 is TGTGCCAGCACAACCTCCCCTGACGGAAACACCATATATTTT.

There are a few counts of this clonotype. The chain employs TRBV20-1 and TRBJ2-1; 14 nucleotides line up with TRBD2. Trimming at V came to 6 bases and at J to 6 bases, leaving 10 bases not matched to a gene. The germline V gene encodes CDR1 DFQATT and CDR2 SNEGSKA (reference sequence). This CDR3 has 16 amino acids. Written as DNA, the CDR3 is TGCAGTGCCTCCGGGACTAGCGGGAGATCGGTCAATGAGCAGTTCTTC. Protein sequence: CSASGTSGRSVNEQFF.

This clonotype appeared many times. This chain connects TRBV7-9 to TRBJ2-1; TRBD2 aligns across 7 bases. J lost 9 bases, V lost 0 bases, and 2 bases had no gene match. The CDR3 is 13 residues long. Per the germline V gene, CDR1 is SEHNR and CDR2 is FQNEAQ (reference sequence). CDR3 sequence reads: CASSLAGGGEQFF. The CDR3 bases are TGTGCCAGCAGCTTAGCGGGGGGGGGTGAGCAGTTCTTC.

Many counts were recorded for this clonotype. Written as DNA, the CDR3 is TGCGCCAGCAGCTTGGAGTTTACTGAAGCTTTCTTT. As protein: CASSLEFTEAFF. V and J are TRBV5-1 and TRBJ1-1; no definite D call. V gave up 0 bases and J gave up 5 bases, with 5 bases separating them. CDR3 length: 12 residues. In germline, CDR1 is SGHRS, CDR2 YFSETQ.

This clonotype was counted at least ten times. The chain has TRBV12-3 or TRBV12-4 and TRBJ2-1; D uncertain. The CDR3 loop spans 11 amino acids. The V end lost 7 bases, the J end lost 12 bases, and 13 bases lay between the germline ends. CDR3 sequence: CASTSQRRQFF. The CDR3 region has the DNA TGTGCCAGCACTTCTCAACGCCGGCAGTTCTTC.

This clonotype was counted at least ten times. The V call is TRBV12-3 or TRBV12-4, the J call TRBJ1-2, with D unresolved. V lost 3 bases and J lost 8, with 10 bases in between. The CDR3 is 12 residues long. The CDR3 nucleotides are TGTGCCAGCAGTTTGATGGGAGGCGGCTACACCTTC. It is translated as CASSLMGGGYTF.